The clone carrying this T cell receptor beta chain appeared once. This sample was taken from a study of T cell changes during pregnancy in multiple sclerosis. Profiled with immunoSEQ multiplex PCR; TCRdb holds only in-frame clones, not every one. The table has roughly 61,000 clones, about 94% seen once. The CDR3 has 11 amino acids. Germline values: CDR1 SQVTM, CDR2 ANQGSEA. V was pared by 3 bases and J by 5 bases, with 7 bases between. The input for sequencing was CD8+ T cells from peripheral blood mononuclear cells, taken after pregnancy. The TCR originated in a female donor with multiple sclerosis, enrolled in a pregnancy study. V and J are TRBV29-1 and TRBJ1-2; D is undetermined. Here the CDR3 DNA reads TGCAGCGTTGAGAGGAGTTATGGCTACACCTTC. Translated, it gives CSVERSYGYTF.